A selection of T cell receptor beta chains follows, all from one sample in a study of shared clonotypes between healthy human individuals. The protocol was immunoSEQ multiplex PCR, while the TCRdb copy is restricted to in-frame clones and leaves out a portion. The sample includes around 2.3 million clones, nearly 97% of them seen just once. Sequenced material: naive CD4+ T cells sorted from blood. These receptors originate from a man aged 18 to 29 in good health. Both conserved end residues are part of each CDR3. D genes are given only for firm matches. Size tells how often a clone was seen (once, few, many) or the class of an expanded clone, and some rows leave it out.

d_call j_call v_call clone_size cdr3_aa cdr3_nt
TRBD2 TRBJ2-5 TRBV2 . CASSETSGRETQYF TGTGCCAGCAGTGAGACTAGCGGGAGAGAGACCCAGTACTTC
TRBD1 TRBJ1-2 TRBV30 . CACRQGAEGYTF TGTGCCTGCCGACAGGGGGCTGAGGGCTACACCTTC
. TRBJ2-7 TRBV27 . CASQGGNRVGPYEQYF TGTGCCAGCCAGGGCGGGAACAGGGTGGGTCCCTACGAGCAGTACTTC
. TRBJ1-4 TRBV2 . CASSEAAQRMFF TGTGCCAGCAGTGAAGCGGCACAGCGGATGTTTTTT
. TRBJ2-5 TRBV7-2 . CASSLSPPWTQYF TGTGCCAGCAGCTTATCCCCTCCTTGGACCCAGTACTTC
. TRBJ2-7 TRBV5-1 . CASSTGQKSGYEQYF TGCGCCAGCAGCACAGGACAGAAAAGCGGATACGAGCAGTACTTC
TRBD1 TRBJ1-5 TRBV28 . CASSLGTGYQPQHF TGTGCCAGCAGCCTCGGGACAGGTTATCAGCCCCAGCATTTT
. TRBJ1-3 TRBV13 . CASSRTRGSGNTIYF TGTGCCAGCAGCCGAACTAGAGGTTCTGGAAACACCATATATTTT
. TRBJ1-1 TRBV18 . CASSPRNRVDTEAFF TGTGCCAGCTCACCCCGAAACCGGGTTGACACTGAAGCTTTCTTT
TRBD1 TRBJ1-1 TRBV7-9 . CASSRGTGGNNEAFF TGTGCCAGCAGCCGTGGGACAGGGGGCAATAATGAAGCTTTCTTT
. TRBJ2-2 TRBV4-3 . CASPGGRRAGELFF TGCGCCAGCCCCGGGGGGCGTCGCGCCGGGGAGCTGTTTTTT
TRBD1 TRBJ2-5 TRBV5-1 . CASSQGDRGNQETQYF TGCGCCAGCAGCCAAGGGGACAGGGGGAACCAAGAGACCCAGTACTTC
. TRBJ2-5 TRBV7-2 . CASSWQETQYF TGTGCCAGCAGCTGGCAAGAGACCCAGTACTTC
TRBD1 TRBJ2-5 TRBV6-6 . CASRTGEGQETQYF TGTGCCAGCAGAACAGGGGAAGGGCAAGAGACCCAGTACTTC
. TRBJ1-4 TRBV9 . CASSGGGQGSEKLFF TGTGCCAGCAGCGGCGGAGGGCAGGGCAGTGAAAAACTGTTTTTT
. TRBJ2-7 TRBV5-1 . CASSLVVEQYF TGCGCCAGCAGCTTGGTTGTCGAGCAGTACTTC
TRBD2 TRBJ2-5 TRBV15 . CATSRGASGLQETQYF TGTGCCACCAGCAGAGGGGCTAGCGGGCTGCAAGAGACCCAGTACTTC
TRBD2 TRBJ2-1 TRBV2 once CASSLERDYEQFF TGTGCCAGCAGTCTAGAGCGGGATTATGAGCAGTTCTTC
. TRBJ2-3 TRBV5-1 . CASSLTGHSTDTQYF TGCGCCAGCAGTTTAACGGGACACTCTACAGATACGCAGTATTTT
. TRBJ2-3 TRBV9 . CASSQDRSTDTQYF TGTGCCAGCAGCCAAGATCGGTCCACAGATACGCAGTATTTT
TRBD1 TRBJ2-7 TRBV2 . CASGTDSFSYEQYF TGTGCCAGCGGGACAGACTCATTCTCCTACGAGCAGTACTTC
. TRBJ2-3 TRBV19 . CASSIELATDTQYF TGTGCCAGTAGTATAGAGCTAGCGACAGATACGCAGTATTTT
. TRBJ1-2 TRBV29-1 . CSWFSGDGYTF TGCAGCTGGTTCTCGGGCGATGGCTACACCTTC
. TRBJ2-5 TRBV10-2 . CASSFGTERTQYF TGCGCCAGCAGTTTCGGCACCGAGAGAACCCAGTACTTC
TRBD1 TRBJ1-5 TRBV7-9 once CASSPGDRGLGNQPQHF TGTGCCAGCAGCCCCGGTGACAGGGGGCTTGGAAATCAGCCCCAGCATTTT
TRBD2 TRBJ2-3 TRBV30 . CAWRALAGGGTDTQYF TGTGCCTGGAGGGCACTAGCGGGGGGCGGGACAGATACGCAGTATTTT
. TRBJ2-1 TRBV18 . CASSPKTDYNEQFF TGTGCCAGCTCACCAAAGACAGATTACAATGAGCAGTTCTTC
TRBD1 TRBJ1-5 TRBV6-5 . CASRVTGTGNQPQHF TGTGCCAGCAGAGTGACCGGGACAGGTAATCAGCCCCAGCATTTT
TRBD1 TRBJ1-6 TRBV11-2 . CASSLSAGGNSPLHF TGTGCCAGCAGCTTATCAGCAGGGGGAAATTCACCCCTCCACTTT
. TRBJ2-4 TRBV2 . CASSVGRARYGNIQYF TGTGCCAGCAGTGTGGGAAGGGCGAGGTACGGGAACATTCAGTACTTC
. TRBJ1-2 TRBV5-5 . CASSLGDTAPINYGYTF TGTGCCAGCAGCTTGGGGGACACAGCCCCGATTAACTATGGCTACACCTTC
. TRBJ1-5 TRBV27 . CASSLYPPGKRSNQPQHF TGTGCCAGCAGTTTATATCCGCCGGGGAAGAGGAGCAATCAGCCCCAGCATTTT
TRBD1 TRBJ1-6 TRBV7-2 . CASSPAGQIGSPLHF TGTGCCAGCAGCCCCGCGGGACAGATCGGTTCACCCCTCCACTTT
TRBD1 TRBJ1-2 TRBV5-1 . CASSLTGVYGYTF TGCGCCAGCAGCCTTACAGGGGTCTATGGCTACACCTTC
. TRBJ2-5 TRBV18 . CASSPPARARETQYF TGTGCCAGCTCACCACCAGCCAGGGCACGAGAGACCCAGTACTTC
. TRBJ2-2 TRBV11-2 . CASSLVYRTENTGELFF TGTGCCAGCAGCTTAGTATACCGGACAGAGAACACCGGGGAGCTGTTTTTT
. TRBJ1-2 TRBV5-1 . CASSLWAGNGYTF TGCGCCAGCAGCTTGTGGGCAGGGAATGGCTACACCTTC